This T cell receptor beta chain was observed in a study of blood T cell repertoires in COVID-19. Assay: immunoSEQ multiplex PCR; the TCRdb copy retains only in-frame clones and omits some. Of approximately 230,000 clones listed, approximately 90% are singletons. The length of the CDR3 is 15 residues. V shed 4 bases and J 5 bases; nucleotides not matched to a gene: 4. CDR1 and CDR2 (germline): SGHNT, YYREEE (reference sequence). The receptor was derived from a man in his late teens or twenties who had recovered from COVID-19. The sample was PBMCs or T cells enriched from blood (not recorded which). This sequence joins TRBV5-4 and TRBJ2-2, with 11 bases that match TRBD1. DNA of the CDR3: TGTGCCAGCAGCCTAGGGACAGGGGGGACCGGGGAGCTGTTTTTT. Translated, it gives CASSLGTGGTGELFF.